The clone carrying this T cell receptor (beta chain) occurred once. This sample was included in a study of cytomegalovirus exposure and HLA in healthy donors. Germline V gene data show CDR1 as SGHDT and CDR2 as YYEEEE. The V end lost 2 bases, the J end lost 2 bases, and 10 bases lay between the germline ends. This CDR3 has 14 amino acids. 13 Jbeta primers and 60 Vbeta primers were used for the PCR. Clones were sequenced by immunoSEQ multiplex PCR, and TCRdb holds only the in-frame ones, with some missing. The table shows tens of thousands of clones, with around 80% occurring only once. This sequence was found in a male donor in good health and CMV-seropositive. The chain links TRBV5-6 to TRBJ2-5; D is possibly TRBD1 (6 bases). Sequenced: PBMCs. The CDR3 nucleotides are TGTGCCAGCAGCTTAGGGGGTACACAAGAGACCCAGTACTTC. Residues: CASSLGGTQETQYF.